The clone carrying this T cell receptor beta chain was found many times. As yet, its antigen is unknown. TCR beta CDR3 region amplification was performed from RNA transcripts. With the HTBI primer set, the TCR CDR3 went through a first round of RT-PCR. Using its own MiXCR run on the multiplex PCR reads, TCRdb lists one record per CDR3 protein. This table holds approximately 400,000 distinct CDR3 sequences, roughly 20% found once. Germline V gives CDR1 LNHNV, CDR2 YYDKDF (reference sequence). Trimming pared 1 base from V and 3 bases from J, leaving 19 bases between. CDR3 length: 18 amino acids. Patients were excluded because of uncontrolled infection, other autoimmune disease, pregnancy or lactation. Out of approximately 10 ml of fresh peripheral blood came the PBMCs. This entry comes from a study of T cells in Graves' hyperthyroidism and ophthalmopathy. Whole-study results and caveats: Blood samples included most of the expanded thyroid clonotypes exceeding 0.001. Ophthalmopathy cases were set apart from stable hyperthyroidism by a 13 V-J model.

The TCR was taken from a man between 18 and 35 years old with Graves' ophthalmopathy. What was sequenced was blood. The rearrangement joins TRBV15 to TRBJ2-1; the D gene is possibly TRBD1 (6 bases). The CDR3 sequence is CATSRGGRVGRIYNEQFF. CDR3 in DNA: TGTGCCACCAGCAGAGGGGGGCGTGTAGGGAGAATCTACAATGAGCAGTTCTTC.